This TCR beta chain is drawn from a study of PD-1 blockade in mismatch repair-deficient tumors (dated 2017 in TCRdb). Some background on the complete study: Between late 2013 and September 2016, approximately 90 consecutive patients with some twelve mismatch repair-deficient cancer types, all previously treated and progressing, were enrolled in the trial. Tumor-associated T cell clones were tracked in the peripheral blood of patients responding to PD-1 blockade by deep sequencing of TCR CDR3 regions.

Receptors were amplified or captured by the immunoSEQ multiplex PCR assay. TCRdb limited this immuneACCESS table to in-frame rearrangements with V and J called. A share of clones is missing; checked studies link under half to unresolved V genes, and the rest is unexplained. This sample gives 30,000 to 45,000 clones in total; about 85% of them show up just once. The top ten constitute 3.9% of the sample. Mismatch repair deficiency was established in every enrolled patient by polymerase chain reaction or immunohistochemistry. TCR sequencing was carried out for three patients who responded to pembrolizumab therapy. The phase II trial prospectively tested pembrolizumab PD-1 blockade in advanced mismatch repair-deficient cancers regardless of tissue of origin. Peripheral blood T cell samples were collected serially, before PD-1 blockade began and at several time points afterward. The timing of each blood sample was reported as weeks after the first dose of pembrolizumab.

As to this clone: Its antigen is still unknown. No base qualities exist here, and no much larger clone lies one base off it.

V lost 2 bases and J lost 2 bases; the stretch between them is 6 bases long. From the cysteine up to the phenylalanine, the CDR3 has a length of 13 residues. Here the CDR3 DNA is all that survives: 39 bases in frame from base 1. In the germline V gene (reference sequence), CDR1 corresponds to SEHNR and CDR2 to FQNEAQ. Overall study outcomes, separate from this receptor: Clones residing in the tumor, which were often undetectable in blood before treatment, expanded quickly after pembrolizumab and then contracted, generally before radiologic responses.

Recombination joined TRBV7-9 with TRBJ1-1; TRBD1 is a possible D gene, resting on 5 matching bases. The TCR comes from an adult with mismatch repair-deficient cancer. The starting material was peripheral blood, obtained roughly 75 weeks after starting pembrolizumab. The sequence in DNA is TGTGCCAGCAGCTTACAGGGCAACACTGAAGCTTTCTTT. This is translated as CASSLQGNTEAFF.